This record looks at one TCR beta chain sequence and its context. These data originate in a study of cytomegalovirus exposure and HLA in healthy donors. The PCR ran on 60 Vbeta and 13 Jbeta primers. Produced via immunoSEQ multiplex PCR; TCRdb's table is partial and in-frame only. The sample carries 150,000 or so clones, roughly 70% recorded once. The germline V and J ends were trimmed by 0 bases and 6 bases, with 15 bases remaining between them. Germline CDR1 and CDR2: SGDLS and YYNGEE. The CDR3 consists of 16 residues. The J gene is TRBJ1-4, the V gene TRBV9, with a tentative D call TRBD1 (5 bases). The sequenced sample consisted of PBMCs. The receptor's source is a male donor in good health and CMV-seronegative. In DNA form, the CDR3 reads TGTGCCAGCAGCGTAGGGGGGAGGCAGGACTATGAAAAACTGTTTTTT. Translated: CASSVGGRQDYEKLFF.